One T cell receptor (beta chain) is described in this entry. Its cognate antigen has yet to be identified. An end of the junction differs from the germline gene, which may be a read error. Profiling of TCR beta VDJ combinations and CDR3 sequences used genomic DNA as the template. TCR repertoire sequencing was run on an Illumina HiSeq 2000. The authors' analysis ran thus. Repertoire assessment relied on Simpson's diversity index, CDR3 size and DJ length profiles, and TRBV/TRBJ rearrangement plots. The most abundant DNA sequence in the deep sequencing data was defined as the immunodominant clone. CDR3 amino acid sequences were checked for sharing between subjects and were compared against published repertoires and the VDJdb database. TCRdb reran the public reads through fastp at Q25 and MiXCR, keeping productive beta chains. Identical CDR3 protein sequences are pooled into one entry, listed with their most common genes and DNA. The V and J calls come from TCRdb's annotation, not from the publication. Across this sample there are 150,000 or so distinct CDR3 sequences, with over 40% seen only once. Clones ranked in the top ten supply about 2.9% of the sample.

The germline V gene sets CDR1 to SGHRS and CDR2 to YFSETQ. Taken from cysteine to phenylalanine, the CDR3 has 15 residues. Kept here is only the CDR3 DNA, which spans 45 bases and is read in frame from base 1. This sample was taken from a study of CD8+CD57+ T cells in acquired aplastic anemia (dated by TCRdb to 2016 to 2018). Regarding the complete study: A mean of around 3.3 ug of DNA, ranging from roughly 0.18 to 30 ug, was extracted from sorted CD4+ and CD8+ cells. CD8+CD57+ expansion was defined as frequency above the mean frequency observed in healthy subjects. What the work shows at the level of the full study, not this receptor alone: Patients and healthy controls showed no significant difference in CD8+ Simpson's diversity (P=0.060). Although roughly 29 CD8+ CDR3 sequences were shared by patients and controls, these sequences appeared highly expressed in patients and within the immunodominant clones of patients.

Flow cytometry had shown CD8+CD57+ cell expansion in the patients selected for sequencing. All patients had severe acquired aplastic anemia diagnosed by International Study of Aplastic Anemia and Agranulocytosis and Camitta criteria. At the time blood was sampled, none of the patients had received any therapy. In the study, sorted CD4+ and CD8+ blood T cells from patients with severe aplastic anemia and from healthy subjects underwent deep sequencing of TCR repertoires. Patients were enrolled under clinicaltrials.gov protocols 00001620, 01623167, 00001397, 00071045, 00081523 and 00961064 in the USA. Ficoll-Paque density gradient centrifugation was used to isolate peripheral blood mononuclear cells. Before DNA extraction, CD4+ and CD8+ T cells were sorted with FACS or magnetic beads.

This TCR was recovered from a human donor with aplastic anemia. The chain uses TRBV5-1 and TRBJ2-2; the best D guess is TRBD2, with 5 bases matching. What was sequenced was sorted CD4+, CD8+, or CD8+CD57+ T cells (not recorded which) from PBMCs. The CDR3 loop reads CASSLLGREHRGAVF. The sequenced DNA: TGCGCCAGCAGCTTGCTTGGCAGAGAACACCGGGGAGCTGTTTTT. The full variable domain, with segments outside the CDR3 supplied by the reference TRBV5-1 and TRBJ2-2 proteins, appears as KAGVTQTPRYLIKTRGQQVTLSCSPISGHRSVSWYQQTPGQGLQFLFEYFSETQRNKGNFPGRFSGRQFSNSRSEMNVSTLELGDSALYLCASSLLGREHRGAVFGEGSRLTVL.